This is a list of T cell receptor beta chains from one sample in a study of T-cell reconstitution after alpha-beta-depleted transplantation in children. TCRdb independently ran MiXCR on the PCR reads; one entry per CDR3 protein. Of about 300,000 distinct CDR3 sequences detected, 6% to 10% appear once; the ten largest clones hold approximately 9.6%. Sequencing was performed on peripheral blood, taken 360 days after TCRalphabeta/CD19-depleted stem cell transplant. The receptors derive from a female patient aged 2-10 years who had a stem cell transplant for Fanconi anemia, so the T cells may come from the graft donor. Both conserved end residues are part of each CDR3. Clone size is stated in some rows and not others, as once, few, many or a class when expanded.

size	V	J	CDR3
many	TRBV28	TRBJ1-1	CASSPHVMLDTEAFF
NA	TRBV7-9	TRBJ2-6	CASTPTRSSSGANVLTF
many	TRBV9	TRBJ2-3	CASSKAGSTDTQYF
many	TRBV9	TRBJ1-3	CASSVGVGSSGNTIYF
few	TRBV7-9	TRBJ1-2	CASSLEGGTGYGYTF
many	TRBV27	TRBJ2-1	CASGPLAGGSNEQFF
many	TRBV6-2/TRBV6-3	TRBJ1-1	CASSQLDAREAFF
many	TRBV29-1	TRBJ2-1	CSVEGLLAGGNEQFF
NA	TRBV3-1	TRBJ2-7	CASRQDWEKEQYF
few	TRBV11-2	TRBJ2-5	CASSTWTEYQETQYF
many	TRBV25-1	TRBJ2-4	CASSDQGVDRDGPKNIQYF
many	TRBV11-2	TRBJ2-1	CASSLGSQNSYNEQFF
NA	TRBV11-2	TRBJ1-5	CASSPTGSSNQPQHF